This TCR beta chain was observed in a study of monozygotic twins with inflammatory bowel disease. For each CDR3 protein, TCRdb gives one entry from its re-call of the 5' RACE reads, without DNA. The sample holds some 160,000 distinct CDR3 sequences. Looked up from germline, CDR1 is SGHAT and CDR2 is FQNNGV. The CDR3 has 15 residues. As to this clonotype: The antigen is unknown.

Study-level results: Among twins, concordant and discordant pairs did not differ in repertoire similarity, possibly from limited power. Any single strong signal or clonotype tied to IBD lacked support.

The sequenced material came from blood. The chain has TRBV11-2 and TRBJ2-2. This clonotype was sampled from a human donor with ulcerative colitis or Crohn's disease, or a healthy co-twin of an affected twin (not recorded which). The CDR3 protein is CASSLELSLSGELFF.